What follows is one T cell receptor beta chain and its context. The data stem from a study of cytomegalovirus exposure and HLA in healthy donors. The CDR3 consists of 16 residues. Germline values: CDR1 MGHRA, CDR2 YSYEKL. V lost 3 bases and J 2 bases, leaving 14 bases between the germline ends. The method was immunoSEQ multiplex PCR; TCRdb's version includes in-frame clones alone and lacks a portion of them. Of approximately 180,000 clones listed, about 89% are singletons. Sample: PBMCs. The chain couples TRBV4-1 to TRBJ1-5; no clear D gene. The sequence was collected from a man younger than 30 in good health and CMV-seropositive. CDR3 protein: CASSHMSGGGNQPQHF. The CDR3 DNA sequence: TGCGCCAGCAGCCATATGTCCGGAGGCGGCAATCAGCCCCAGCATTTT.